These 13 T cell receptor beta chains came from one sample sequenced in a study of T cell responses to AZD1222 COVID-19 vaccine. The table came from immunoSEQ multiplex PCR; TCRdb's copy has only in-frame clones and leaves some out. The sample lists roughly 130,000 clones; roughly 90% were seen once. The sample was peripheral blood, taken on day 0 of AZD1222 vaccination. These receptors were collected from an adult in good health.

The chain uses TRBV5-4 and TRBJ1-2; the D gene is possibly TRBD1 (5 bases). The CDR3 loop spans 16 amino acids. V lost 4 bases to trimming and J lost 5 bases, with 21 bases between them. Looked up from germline, CDR1 is SGHNT and CDR2 is YYREEE (reference sequence). CDR3 DNA sequence: TGTGCCAGCAGCACGGGGGGATCCGGGAGGGTATATGGCTACACCTTC. It codes for CASSTGGSGRVYGYTF.

V gene TRBV27 combines with J gene TRBJ2-2; 8 bases agree with TRBD1. Trimming cost V 6 bases and J 0 bases; bases outside gene matches: 3. Per germline, CDR1 MNHEY and CDR2 SMNVEV (reference sequence). The CDR3 has 15 residues. The CDR3 region has the DNA TGTGCCAGCAGACGGGGACAGGCGAACACCGGGGAGCTGTTTTTT. This translates into CASRRGQANTGELFF.

The chain uses TRBV14 and TRBJ1-1; 9 positions agree with TRBD1. V shed 4 bases, J shed 1 base, and the junction held 7 bases outside the gene matches. Germline V gene sequence: CDR1 SGHDN, CDR2 FVKESK. This CDR3 region has 16 residues. CDR3 nucleotide sequence: TGTGCCAGCAGCCTACGGGACAGGGCTGGGAACACTGAAGCTTTCTTT. Protein sequence: CASSLRDRAGNTEAFF.

This chain links TRBV6-5 with TRBJ1-1; D unclear. Germline V gene data show CDR1 as MNHEY and CDR2 as SVGAGI. Trimming removed 6 bases from V and 4 bases from J, with 9 bases in between. The length of the CDR3 is 12 residues. The CDR3 DNA sequence: TGTGCCAGCAGCCGGGGAGGCACTGAAGCTTTCTTT. Its translation is CASSRGGTEAFF.

The rearrangement joins TRBV2 to TRBJ1-2, with D uncertain. The CDR3 has 12 residues. V was cut by 2 bases and J by 8 bases, with 9 bases left in between. Germline CDR1 reads SNHLY; CDR2 reads FYNNEI. In DNA form, the CDR3 reads TGTGCCAGCAGTGAATGGGCATACGGCTACACCTTC. Its translation: CASSEWAYGYTF.

The DNA of the CDR3 is TGTGCCAGCAGGGACAGGTCTAACACTGAAGCTTTCTTT. Translation: CASRDRSNTEAFF. The chain uses TRBV2 and TRBJ1-1; 7 bases match TRBD1. Looked up from germline, CDR1 is SNHLY and CDR2 is FYNNEI. The J segment lost 2 bases and the V segment lost 6 bases, leaving 3 bases of the junction unmatched. This CDR3 has 13 amino acids.

The V and J genes are TRBV27 and TRBJ1-2; no clear D. Germline V gives CDR1 MNHEY, CDR2 SMNVEV (reference sequence). The V end was cut by 3 bases, the J end by 2 bases, with 7 bases between. This CDR3 spans 13 amino acids. The CDR3 sequence is CASSFGRNYGYTF. The CDR3 DNA sequence: TGTGCCAGCAGTTTTGGCAGGAACTATGGCTACACCTTC.

The chain combines TRBV4-1 with TRBJ1-3; a possible D gene is TRBD1 (5 bases). Germline assignment: CDR1 MGHRA and CDR2 YSYEKL. V dropped 3 bases and J dropped 0 bases, with 9 bases sitting between them. The CDR3 runs 15 residues. CDR3 sequence (DNA): TGCGCCAGCAGCCAGATGGGGGACTCTGGAAACACCATATATTTT. Amino acid sequence: CASSQMGDSGNTIYF.

The genes are TRBV27 and TRBJ2-3, with 13 nucleotides matching TRBD2. The CDR3 extends over 18 amino acids. Per the germline V gene, CDR1 is MNHEY and CDR2 is SMNVEV (reference sequence). The J segment lost 4 bases and the V segment lost 3 bases, leaving 10 bases of the junction unmatched. CDR3 nucleotides: TGTGCCAGCAGTTTCGACCGACTAGCGGGAGGATTCCCAGATACGCAGTATTTT. This encodes CASSFDRLAGGFPDTQYF.

The rearrangement links TRBV3-1 (or the pseudogene TRBV3-2) to TRBJ2-7, with TRBD2 as a possible D gene (5 bases). CDR3 size: 17 residues. V dropped 1 base and J dropped 4 bases, with 20 bases sitting between them. Per the germline V gene, CDR1 is LGHDT and CDR2 is YNNKEL (reference sequence). The CDR3 DNA reads as TGTGCCAGCAGCCAAGGGAGTTCCCTGCGGGTGGGTTACGAGCAGTACTTC. This encodes CASSQGSSLRVGYEQYF.

V is TRBV5-4 and J is TRBJ1-6; TRBD1 might be the D (6 bases). V was cut by 2 bases and J by 8 bases, with 14 bases left in between. Germline CDR1 and CDR2: SGHNT and YYREEE (reference sequence). This CDR3 comprises 15 residues. The CDR3 DNA sequence: TGTGCCAGCAGCTTCTGGGGGCAGAGGGATTCACCCCTCCACTTT. Translated, it gives CASSFWGQRDSPLHF. The full variable domain, in which reference TRBV5-4 and TRBJ1-6 provide the parts outside the CDR3, is ETGVTQSPTHLIKTRGQQVTLRCSSQSGHNTVSWYQQALGQGPQFIFQYYREEENGRGNFPPRFSGLQFPNYSSELNVNALELDDSALYLCASSFWGQRDSPLHFGNGTRLTVT.

The sample holds one count of this clone. Within the sample, other DNA sequences also encode this same CDR3. The chain is built from TRBV19 and TRBJ1-2; tentative D call: TRBD1 (6 bases). Per germline, CDR1 LNHDA and CDR2 SQIVND (reference sequence). V lost 5 bases, J lost 0 bases, and 10 bases lay in between. The CDR3 totals 14 residues. CDR3 nucleotides: TGTGCCAGTAGTCCAAGGACAGCTAACTATGGCTACACCTTC. Protein sequence: CASSPRTANYGYTF.

The V and J genes are TRBV4-1 and TRBJ2-2; possibly TRBD2 for D (6 bases). CDR1 MGHRA and CDR2 YSYEKL come from the germline V gene. The CDR3 is 18 amino acids. Deletions cut 2 bases from V and 9 bases from J, with 25 bases between. CDR3 bases: TGCGCCAGCAGCCAAACTCGGCTATCGGGGACTCCGACACGGGAGCTGTTTTTT. This sequence encodes CASSQTRLSGTPTRELFF.